Following are 32 T cell receptor beta chains from one sample sequenced in a study of T cells in Graves' hyperthyroidism and ophthalmopathy. Amplification of TCR beta CDR3 regions was performed using RNA transcripts as template. In the first-round RT-PCR of the TCR CDR3, the HTBI primer set was used. Via MiXCR, TCRdb re-called the multiplex PCR reads, giving one row per CDR3 protein. The table has hundreds of thousands of distinct CDR3 sequences, around a sixth seen once. Material for sequencing was blood. These TCRs come from a woman under 30 with Graves' hyperthyroidism.

This clonotype appeared many times. The DNA is left out, because the CDR3 cannot be placed on it with certainty; the CDR3 is given as TCRdb lists it. This sequence joins TRBV12-3 or TRBV12-4 and TRBJ2-5; the table's D call of TRBD1 was not tested on the DNA. The CDR3 is 16 amino acids long, termini counted. This chain's CDR3 is CATSGQGSMRWETQYF.

This clonotype occurred many times. The chain uses TRBV28 and TRBJ2-3; 10 bases fit TRBD2. The ends lost 5 bases at V and 4 bases at J; junction bases unmatched: 12. CDR1 MDHEN and CDR2 SYDVKM come from the germline V gene. This CDR3 is built from 17 residues. Here the CDR3 reads CASSTTSGGALADTQYF. In DNA form, the CDR3 reads TGTGCCAGCAGTACCACCAGCGGGGGGGCCTTAGCAGATACGCAGTATTTT.

The chain recombines TRBV4-2 with TRBJ2-3, with D perhaps matching TRBD2 (6 bases). The CDR3 consists of 15 residues. Deletions cut 4 bases from V and 5 bases from J, with 16 bases between. Germline loops: CDR1 LGHNA, CDR2 YNFKEQ. CDR3 residues: CASSPTGPRGDTQYF. DNA for the CDR3: TGTGCCAGCAGCCCGACCGGCCCGCGGGGAGATACGCAGTATTTT.

This clonotype has ten or more counts. The chain employs TRBV12-3 or TRBV12-4 and TRBJ1-5; maybe TRBD1 (6 bases). The CDR3 sequence is 17 residues long. Trimming pared 6 bases from V and 7 bases from J, leaving 25 bases between. The CDR3 DNA follows: TGTGCCAGCAGCCAGACAGGAAGTGGTCCGTTGTGGCAGCCCCAGCATTTT. Its translation is CASSQTGSGPLWQPQHF.

The V call is TRBV27, the J call TRBJ1-6, with 11 bases lining up with TRBD1. V lost 3 bases and J lost 10; bases outside the gene matches: 11. Germline CDR1 and CDR2: MNHEY and SMNVEV (reference sequence). This CDR3 is built from 17 residues. The CDR3 region is CASSFIPPGTGGSPLHF. Here the CDR3 DNA reads TGTGCCAGCAGTTTCATACCGCCCGGGACAGGGGGATCACCCCTCCACTTT.

Ten or more counts support this clonotype. The chain combines TRBV30 with TRBJ2-1, with 9 bases lining up with TRBD2. With 1 base clipped from V and 4 bases from J, the junction kept 5 bases outside the gene matches. This CDR3 is built from 15 residues. The V gene's germline CDR1 is GTSNPN and CDR2 SVGIG (reference sequence). CDR3 region: CAWSGASGKYNEQFF. CDR3 DNA sequence: TGTGCCTGGAGTGGGGCTAGCGGGAAATACAATGAGCAGTTCTTC.

This clonotype was observed a handful of times. The chain uses TRBV7-9 and TRBJ2-7; 7 bases are shared with TRBD2. The CDR3 covers 15 residues. Germline loops: CDR1 SEHNR, CDR2 FQNEAQ (reference sequence). V dropped 5 bases and J dropped 5; count of bases not matched to a gene: 12. CDR3 sequence (DNA): TGTGCCAGCAGCGCCCAGGCGACTAGCCTCCACGAGCAGTACTTC. Amino acids: CASSAQATSLHEQYF.

About this clonotype itself: This may come from a read error, since a much larger clone is one base off. The chain uses TRBV28 and TRBJ2-7; D gene ambiguous. Trimming took 3 bases from V and 6 from J, leaving 12 bases between them. Germline assignment: CDR1 MDHEN and CDR2 SYDVKM. CDR3 length: 13 amino acids. CDR3 protein: CASSFVAFFEQYF. CDR3 DNA: TGTGCCAGCAGTTTTGTTGCTTTTTTCGAGCAGTACTTC.

This clonotype was counted ten times or more. Compared with germline, one end of the junction differs, possibly owing to a read error. V and J are TRBV20-1 and TRBJ1-2; tentative D call: TRBD1 (6 bases). This CDR3 is 13 amino acids long. Germline CDR1 is DFQATT and CDR2 is SNEGSKA (reference sequence). The CDR3 DNA follows: TGCAGTGCGGAAGGCGGGGGCGACTACGGCTACACCTTC. It codes for CSAEGGGDYGYTF.

This clonotype was recorded many times. This sequence joins TRBV6-5 and TRBJ2-2; D is unresolved. Germline loops: CDR1 MNHEY, CDR2 SVGAGI. There are 15 residues in the CDR3. V was clipped by 4 bases and J by 2 bases, with 11 bases between them. CDR3 sequence (DNA): TGTGCCAGCAGTTCCTTCCGCAGTAACACCGGGGAGCTGTTTTTT. Translation: CASSSFRSNTGELFF.

This clonotype was seen a few times. CDR3 loop: CATQGGNTGELFF. CDR3 in DNA: TGTGCCACGCAAGGCGGTAACACCGGGGAGCTGTTTTTT. The V call is TRBV24-1, the J call TRBJ2-2; D is ambiguous. Per germline, CDR1 KGHDR and CDR2 SFDVKD. The CDR3 is made up of 13 amino acids. V was clipped by 10 bases and J by 2 bases, with 10 bases between them.

This chain uses TRBV4-2 with TRBJ1-4, with no clear D. There are 12 residues in the CDR3. Per the germline V gene, CDR1 is LGHNA and CDR2 is YNFKEQ. Trimming cost V 6 bases and J 8 bases, with 10 bases left between them. CDR3 coding DNA: TGTGCCAGCAGAGTGACGGGCGAAAAACTGTTTTTT. Protein: CASRVTGEKLFF.

This clonotype occurred a few times. J is TRBJ1-1 and V is TRBV6-4; D ambiguous. CDR1 and CDR2 (germline): MRHNA, SNTAGT. This CDR3 is 14 amino acids long. Trimming stripped 2 bases from V and 2 bases from J, with 9 bases between. For the CDR3, the DNA is TGTGCCAGCAGTGACGGTGGCCCAAACACTGAAGCTTTCTTT. The encoded protein is CASSDGGPNTEAFF.

Note on this clonotype: One base away lies a much larger clone, so this may be a sequencing read error. The conserved phenylalanine or tryptophan is not found at the CDR3 terminus, so this likely reflects a read error. The chain couples TRBV3-1 to TRBJ2-7; D is unresolved. Germline V lookup: CDR1 LGHDT, CDR2 YNNKEL (reference sequence). CDR3 length equals 14 residues. V shed 0 bases and J shed 1 base, with 7 bases lying between them. CDR3 protein: CASSQEQQSYEQYL. As DNA, the CDR3 is TGTGCCAGCAGCCAAGAGCAACAGTCCTACGAGCAGTACCTC.

This clonotype was seen repeatedly, ten times or more. V gene TRBV7-6 combines with J gene TRBJ1-5; no definite D call. There are 15 residues in the CDR3. V was trimmed by 5 bases and J by 7 bases, leaving 18 bases between them. The germline gives CDR1 SGHVS, CDR2 FNYEAQ. The CDR3 nucleotides are TGTGCCAGCAGCCCCGGTGGAGTCGGCGTACAGCCCCAGCATTTT. Its protein is CASSPGGVGVQPQHF.

This clonotype was counted between two and nine times. V and J are TRBV6-9 and TRBJ2-3, with D uncertain. The V gene's germline CDR1 is MNHGY and CDR2 SVAAGI. The CDR3 extends over 14 amino acids. V was cut by 4 bases and J by 2 bases, with 10 bases left in between. The CDR3 sequence: CASSSTEFTDTQYF. As DNA, the CDR3 is TGTGCCAGCAGTTCCACGGAGTTCACAGATACGCAGTATTTT.

Only a few counts were recorded for this clonotype. This chain links TRBV20-1 with TRBJ2-7, with D tentatively TRBD1 (7 bases). Germline-derived CDR1 and CDR2 are DFQATT and SNEGSKA (reference sequence). Trimming cost V 5 bases and J 0 bases, with 11 bases left between them. This CDR3 spans 13 amino acids. CDR3 region: CSAPEGASYEQYF. The CDR3 DNA is TGCAGTGCTCCGGAGGGGGCCTCCTACGAGCAGTACTTC.

The table lists this clonotype with many counts. The chain links TRBV19 to TRBJ2-5; D gene uncertain. The CDR3 spans 13 residues. Deletions cut 6 bases from V and 0 bases from J, with 8 bases between. From germline, CDR1 is LNHDA and CDR2 SQIVND (reference sequence). The chain's CDR3 is CASRASYQETQYF. CDR3 coding DNA: TGTGCCAGTAGGGCCTCGTACCAAGAGACCCAGTACTTC.

This clonotype was detected ten times or more. The J gene is TRBJ2-7, the V gene TRBV10-3; D is possibly TRBD2 (6 bases). CDR3 length: 12 amino acids. The V and J ends lost 0 bases and 7 bases respectively, with 7 bases between them. Germline V gives CDR1 ENHRY, CDR2 SYGVKD. CDR3 region: CAISESRGEQYF. Written as DNA, the CDR3 is TGTGCCATCAGTGAGTCCCGGGGGGAGCAGTACTTC.

This clonotype was counted ten times or more. The V gene is TRBV5-1, the J gene TRBJ1-1; a weak D match, TRBD1 (5 bases). CDR1 is SGHRS and CDR2 is YFSETQ in the germline V gene. The CDR3 has 14 residues. Trimming left V 1 base short and J 3 bases short, with 10 bases between. CDR3 amino acids: CASSLSVGDTEAFF. The CDR3 DNA is TGCGCCAGCAGCTTGTCGGTGGGGGACACTGAAGCTTTCTTT.

The table lists this clonotype with many counts. The chain couples TRBV16 to TRBJ2-3; D not certain. V dropped 4 bases and J dropped 5 bases, with 13 bases sitting between them. CDR3 length: 14 residues. In germline, CDR1 is KGHSY, CDR2 FQNENV. The chain's CDR3 is CASSRLRAVDTQYF. In DNA, the CDR3 is TGTGCCAGCAGCCGTCTCCGCGCGGTAGATACGCAGTATTTT. Full variable domain (missing parts from reference TRBV16 and TRBJ2-3): GEEVAQTPKHLVRGEGQKAKLYCAPIKGHSYVFWYQQVLKNEFKFLISFQNENVFDETGMPKERFSAKCLPNSPCSLEIQATKLEDSAVYFCASSRLRAVDTQYFGPGTRLTVL.

This clonotype was recorded many times. The chain uses TRBV3-1 and TRBJ2-7; D is uncertain. V lost 1 base and J lost 2, with 6 bases in between. This CDR3 has 13 amino acids. CDR1 is LGHDT and CDR2 is YNNKEL in the germline V gene (reference sequence). The CDR3 loop is CASSQASTYEQYF. In DNA, the CDR3 is TGTGCCAGCAGCCAAGCCAGTACCTACGAGCAGTACTTC.

In this sample, this clonotype turned up a few times. This chain links TRBV14 with TRBJ2-7, with 9 bases lining up with TRBD2. CDR1 SGHDN and CDR2 FVKESK come from the germline V gene. The CDR3 is 16 residues long. The trim removed 3 bases at V and 0 bases at J, leaving 6 bases unmatched. CDR3 coding DNA: TGTGCCAGCAGCCACTCTAGCGGGACGAGCTCCTACGAGCAGTACTTC. This translates into CASSHSSGTSSYEQYF.

This clonotype was counted many times. This rearrangement joins TRBV12-3 or TRBV12-4 to TRBJ2-7, with 11 nucleotides matching TRBD1. The J segment lost 5 bases and the V segment lost 3 bases, leaving 9 bases of the junction unmatched. CDR3 length: 16 residues. The CDR3 bases are TGTGCCAGCAGTTTTCCTGGGACAGGGGGAAGCCACGAGCAGTACTTC. This translates into CASSFPGTGGSHEQYF.

In its sample, this clonotype was seen once. The rearrangement uses TRBV7-7 and TRBJ2-7, with 10 bases aligning to TRBD1. Per germline, CDR1 SSHAT and CDR2 FNYEAQ (reference sequence). The ends lost 5 bases at V and 3 bases at J; junction bases unmatched: 7. This CDR3 has 15 residues. The CDR3 loop is CASSRTGGLIYEQYF. In DNA form, the CDR3 reads TGTGCCAGCAGCCGGACAGGGGGTCTTATCTACGAGCAGTACTTC.

With regard to this clonotype: This could be a read error, since a much larger clone is one nucleotide away. The V and J genes are TRBV15 and TRBJ1-2; no clear D. The CDR3 has 16 amino acids. Germline lookup yields CDR1 LNHNV and CDR2 YYDKDF (reference sequence). The ends were cut back, 3 bases at V and 2 bases at J, with 16 bases in the middle. The DNA for the CDR3 is TGTGCCACCAGCAGCCTCGAGACATTGGTAAACTATGGCTACACCTTC. Its translation: CATSSLETLVNYGYTF.

Ten or more counts support this clonotype. J is TRBJ2-1 and V is TRBV2; no clear D gene. The V gene's germline CDR1 is SNHLY and CDR2 FYNNEI. Trimming took off 8 bases at V and 0 bases at J, with 11 bases between the two ends. This CDR3 comprises 14 residues. CDR3 region: CASGRTSSYNEQFF. The CDR3 DNA sequence: TGTGCCAGCGGTAGGACCAGCTCCTACAATGAGCAGTTCTTC.

This clonotype was observed a few times. This chain joins TRBV19 and TRBJ2-3; no firm D call. CDR3 length: 13 residues. Per germline, CDR1 LNHDA and CDR2 SQIVND (reference sequence). V was clipped by 3 bases and J by 8 bases, with 12 bases between them. CDR3 sequence: CASSIEESGTQYF. The CDR3 region has the DNA TGTGCCAGTAGTATTGAGGAATCGGGTACGCAGTATTTT.

The table lists this clonotype with many counts. This rearrangement joins TRBV28 to TRBJ1-4; TRBD1 aligns across 9 bases. In germline, CDR1 is MDHEN, CDR2 SYDVKM. The CDR3 is 15 residues long. Trimming at V came to 5 bases and at J to 4 bases, leaving 5 bases not matched to a gene. The chain's CDR3 is CASSPDRGINEKLFF. The CDR3 nucleotides are TGTGCCAGCAGTCCCGACAGGGGGATTAATGAAAAACTGTTTTTT.

This clonotype showed up many times. The rearrangement uses TRBV12-3 or TRBV12-4 and TRBJ2-3; no clear D gene. V lost 3 bases and J 6 bases, leaving 13 bases between the germline ends. The CDR3 has 14 residues. The CDR3 loop is CASSFRTRRDTQYF. CDR3 DNA: TGTGCCAGCAGTTTTAGGACCCGCCGGGATACGCAGTATTTT.

This clonotype was recorded at least ten times. The genes are TRBV28 and TRBJ1-5, with 8 bases matching TRBD1. V gave up 0 bases and J gave up 5 bases; unmatched junction bases: 9. The V gene's germline CDR1 is MDHEN and CDR2 SYDVKM. CDR3 length: 17 amino acids. CDR3: CASSLWGTDRVDQPQHF. CDR3 coding DNA: TGTGCCAGCAGTTTATGGGGAACGGACAGGGTGGATCAGCCCCAGCATTTT.

Regarding this clonotype: A much larger clone differs from this one at a single base, so this may be a read error. The chain uses TRBV30 and TRBJ2-2; D is perhaps TRBD2 (7 bases). The V gene's germline CDR1 is GTSNPN and CDR2 SVGIG (reference sequence). Trimming shortened V by 7 bases and J by 5 bases, and 20 bases separated the two germline ends. The CDR3 covers 15 residues. CDR3 in amino acids: CAFIHERGGTGELFF. CDR3 nucleotide sequence: TGTGCCTTCATCCACGAGAGGGGGGGGACCGGGGAGCTGTTTTTT.